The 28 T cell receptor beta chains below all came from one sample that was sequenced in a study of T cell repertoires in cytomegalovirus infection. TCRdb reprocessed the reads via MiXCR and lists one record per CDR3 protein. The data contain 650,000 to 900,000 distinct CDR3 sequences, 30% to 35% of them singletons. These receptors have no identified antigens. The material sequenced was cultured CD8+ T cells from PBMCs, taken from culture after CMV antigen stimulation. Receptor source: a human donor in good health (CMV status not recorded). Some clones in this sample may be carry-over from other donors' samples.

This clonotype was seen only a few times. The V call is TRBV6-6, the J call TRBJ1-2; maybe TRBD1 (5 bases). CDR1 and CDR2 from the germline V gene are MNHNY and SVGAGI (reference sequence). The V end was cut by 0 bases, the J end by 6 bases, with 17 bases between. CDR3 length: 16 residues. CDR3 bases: TGTGCCAGCAGTTACTCGGGGGTGCAAGACCTTAATGGCTACACCTTC. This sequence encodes CASSYSGVQDLNGYTF.

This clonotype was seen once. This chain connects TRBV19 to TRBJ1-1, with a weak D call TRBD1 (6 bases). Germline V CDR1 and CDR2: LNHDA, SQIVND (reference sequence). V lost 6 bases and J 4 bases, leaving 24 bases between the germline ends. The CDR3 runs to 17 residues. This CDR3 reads CASSRTERFRSATEAFF. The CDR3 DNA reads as TGTGCCAGTAGCCGGACAGAGCGGTTTCGTTCAGCCACTGAAGCTTTCTTT. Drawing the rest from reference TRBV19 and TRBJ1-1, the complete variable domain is DGGITQSPKYLFRKEGQNVTLSCEQNLNHDAMYWYRQDPGQGLRLIYYSQIVNDFQKGDIAEGYSVSREKKESFPLTVTSAQKNPTAFYLCASSRTERFRSATEAFFGQGTRLTVV.

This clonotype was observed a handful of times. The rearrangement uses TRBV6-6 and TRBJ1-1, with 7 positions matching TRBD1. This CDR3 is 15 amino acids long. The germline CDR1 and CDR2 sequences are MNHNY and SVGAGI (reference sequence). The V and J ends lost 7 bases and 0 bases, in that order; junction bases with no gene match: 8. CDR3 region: CASNPMTGMNTEAFF. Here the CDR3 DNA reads TGTGCCAGCAACCCAATGACAGGGATGAACACTGAAGCTTTCTTT.

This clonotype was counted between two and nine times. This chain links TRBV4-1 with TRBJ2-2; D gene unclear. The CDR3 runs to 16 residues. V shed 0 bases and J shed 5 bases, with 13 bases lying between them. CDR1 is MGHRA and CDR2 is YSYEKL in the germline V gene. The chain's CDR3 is CASSQEGHPETGELFF. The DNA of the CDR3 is TGCGCCAGCAGCCAAGAAGGGCACCCAGAGACCGGGGAGCTGTTTTTT.

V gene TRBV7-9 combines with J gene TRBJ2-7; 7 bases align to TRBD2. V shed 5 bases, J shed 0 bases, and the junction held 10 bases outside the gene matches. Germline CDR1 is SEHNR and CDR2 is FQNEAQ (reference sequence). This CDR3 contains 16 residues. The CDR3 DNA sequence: TGTGCCAGCAGCGCAGACGGGGGGACCTCCTCCTACGAGCAGTACTTC. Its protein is CASSADGGTSSYEQYF.

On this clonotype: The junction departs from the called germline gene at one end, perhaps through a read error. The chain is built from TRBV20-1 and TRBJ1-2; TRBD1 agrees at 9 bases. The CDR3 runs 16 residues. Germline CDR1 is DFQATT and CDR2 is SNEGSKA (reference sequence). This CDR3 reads CSARDPGTGYGKVNAF. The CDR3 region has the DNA TGCAGTGCTAGAGATCCCGGGACAGGGTATGGGAAGGTAAACGCCTTC.

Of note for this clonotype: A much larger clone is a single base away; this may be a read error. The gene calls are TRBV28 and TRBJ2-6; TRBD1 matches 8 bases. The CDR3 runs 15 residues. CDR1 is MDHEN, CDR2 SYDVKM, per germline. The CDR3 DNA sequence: TGTGCCAGCAGGCGGACAGGGTCTGGGACCAACGTCCTGACTTTC. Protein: CASRRTGSGTNVLTF.

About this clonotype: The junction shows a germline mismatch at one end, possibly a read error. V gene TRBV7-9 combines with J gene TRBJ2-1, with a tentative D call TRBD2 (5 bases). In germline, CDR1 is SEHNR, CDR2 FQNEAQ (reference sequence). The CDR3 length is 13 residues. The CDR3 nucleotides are TGTACCAGCAGCCTGAGGGATTCGGTATTACAGTTCTTC. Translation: CTSSLRDSVLQFF. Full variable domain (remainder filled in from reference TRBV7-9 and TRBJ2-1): DTGVSQNPRHKITKRGQNVTFRCDPISEHNRLYWYRQTLGQGPEFLTYFQNEAQLEKSRLLSDRFSAERPKGSFSTLEIQRTEQGDSAMYLCTSSLRDSVLQFFGPGTRLTVL.

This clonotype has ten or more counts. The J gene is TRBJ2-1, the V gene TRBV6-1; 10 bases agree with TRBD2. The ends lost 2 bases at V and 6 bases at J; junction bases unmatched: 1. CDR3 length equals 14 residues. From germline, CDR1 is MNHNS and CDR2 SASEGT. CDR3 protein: CASSERLAGNEQFF. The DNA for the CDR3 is TGTGCCAGCAGTGAAAGACTAGCGGGCAATGAGCAGTTCTTC.

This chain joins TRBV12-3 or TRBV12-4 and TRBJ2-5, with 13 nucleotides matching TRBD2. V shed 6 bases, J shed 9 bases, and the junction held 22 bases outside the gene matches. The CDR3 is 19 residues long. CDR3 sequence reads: CASRGTSGGAGYLRGAQYF. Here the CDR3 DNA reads TGTGCCAGCAGGGGAACTAGCGGGGGGGCCGGATACCTGAGGGGAGCCCAGTACTTC.

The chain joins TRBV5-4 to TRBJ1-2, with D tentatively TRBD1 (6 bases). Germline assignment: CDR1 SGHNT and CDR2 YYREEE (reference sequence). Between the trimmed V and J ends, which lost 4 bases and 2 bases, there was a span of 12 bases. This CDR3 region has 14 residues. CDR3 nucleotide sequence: TGTGCCAGCAGCGACGCCACAGGGAACTATGGCTACACCTTC. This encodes CASSDATGNYGYTF. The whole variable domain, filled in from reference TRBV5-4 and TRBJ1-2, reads ETGVTQSPTHLIKTRGQQVTLRCSSQSGHNTVSWYQQALGQGPQFIFQYYREEENGRGNFPPRFSGLQFPNYSSELNVNALELDDSALYLCASSDATGNYGYTFGSGTRLTVV.

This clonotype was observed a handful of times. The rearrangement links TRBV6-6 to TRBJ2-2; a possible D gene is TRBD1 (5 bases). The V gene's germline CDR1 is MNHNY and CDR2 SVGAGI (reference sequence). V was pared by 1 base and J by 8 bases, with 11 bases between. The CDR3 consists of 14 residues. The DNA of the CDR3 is TGTGCCAGCAGTTACTATACAGGTGTAGGGGAGCTGTTTTTT. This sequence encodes CASSYYTGVGELFF.

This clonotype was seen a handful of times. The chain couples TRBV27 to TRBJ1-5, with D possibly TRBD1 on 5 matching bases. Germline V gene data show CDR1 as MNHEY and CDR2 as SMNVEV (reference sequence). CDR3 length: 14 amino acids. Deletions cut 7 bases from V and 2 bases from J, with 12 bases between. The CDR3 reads CASTSGTGNQPQHF. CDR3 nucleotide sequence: TGTGCCAGCACCAGCGGGACGGGCAATCAGCCCCAGCATTTT.

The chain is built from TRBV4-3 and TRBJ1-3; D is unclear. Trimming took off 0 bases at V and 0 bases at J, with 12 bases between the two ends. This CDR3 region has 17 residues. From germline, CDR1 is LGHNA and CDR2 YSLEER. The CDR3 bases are TGCGCCAGCAGCCAAGATAGGCAAGCTAGCTCTGGAAACACCATATATTTT. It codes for CASSQDRQASSGNTIYF.

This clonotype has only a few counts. This CDR3 reads CASSYSGQRTGAFF. As DNA, the CDR3 is TGTGCCAGCAGTTACTCGGGACAGAGGACAGGAGCTTTCTTT. The rearrangement uses TRBV6-2 or TRBV6-3 and TRBJ1-1; 7 bases line up with TRBD1. The V and J ends lost 0 bases and 10 bases, in that order; junction bases with no gene match: 8. The CDR3 spans 14 residues. CDR1 and CDR2 from the germline V gene are MNHEY and SVGEGT.

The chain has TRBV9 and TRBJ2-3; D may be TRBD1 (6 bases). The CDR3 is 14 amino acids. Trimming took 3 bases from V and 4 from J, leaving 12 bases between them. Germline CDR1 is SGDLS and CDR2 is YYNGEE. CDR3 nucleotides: TGTGCCAGCAGCGGACGGACAGTTTCAGATACGCAGTATTTT. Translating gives CASSGRTVSDTQYF.

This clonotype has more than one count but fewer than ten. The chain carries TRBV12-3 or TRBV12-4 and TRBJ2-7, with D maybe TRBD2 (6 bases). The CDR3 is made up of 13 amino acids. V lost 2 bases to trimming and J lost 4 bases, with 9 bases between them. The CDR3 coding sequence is TGTGCCAGCAGTTTAAAGGGACTTTACGAGCAGTACGTC. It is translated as CASSLKGLYEQYV.

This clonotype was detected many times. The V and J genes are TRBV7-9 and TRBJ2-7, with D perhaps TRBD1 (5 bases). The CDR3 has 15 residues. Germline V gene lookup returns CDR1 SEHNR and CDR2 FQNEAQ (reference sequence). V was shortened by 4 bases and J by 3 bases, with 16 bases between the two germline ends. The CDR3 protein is CASSSPDTTFYEQYF. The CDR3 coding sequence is TGTGCCAGCAGCTCTCCGGACACAACCTTCTACGAGCAGTACTTC.

CDR3 sequence reads: CASSLERGANTEAFF. The CDR3 DNA reads TGTGCCAGCAGCTTAGAAAGGGGAGCGAACACTGAAGCTTTCTTT. The rearrangement joins TRBV7-6 to TRBJ1-1, with D possibly matching TRBD1 (5 bases). The germline V gene has CDR1 SGHVS and CDR2 FNYEAQ. Between the trimmed V and J ends, which lost 1 base and 1 base, there was a span of 10 bases. This CDR3 region has 15 residues.

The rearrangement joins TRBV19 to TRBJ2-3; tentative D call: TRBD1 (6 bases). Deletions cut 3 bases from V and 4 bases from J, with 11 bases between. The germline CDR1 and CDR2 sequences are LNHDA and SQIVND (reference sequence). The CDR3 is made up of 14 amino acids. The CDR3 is CASSMAGTPDTQYF. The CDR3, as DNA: TGTGCCAGTAGTATGGCCGGGACACCAGATACGCAGTATTTT.

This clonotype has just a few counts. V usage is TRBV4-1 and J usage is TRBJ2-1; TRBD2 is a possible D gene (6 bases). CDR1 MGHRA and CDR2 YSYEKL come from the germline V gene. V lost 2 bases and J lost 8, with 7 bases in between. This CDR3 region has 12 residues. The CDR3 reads CASSQWEDEQFF. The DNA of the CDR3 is TGCGCCAGCAGCCAATGGGAGGATGAGCAGTTCTTC.

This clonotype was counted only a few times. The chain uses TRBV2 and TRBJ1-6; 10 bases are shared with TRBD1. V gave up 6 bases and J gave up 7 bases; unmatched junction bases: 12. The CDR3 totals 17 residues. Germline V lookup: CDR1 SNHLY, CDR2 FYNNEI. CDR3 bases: TGTGCCAGCAGCGGGACAGGGGACCCTTTCCTAAATTCACCCCTCCACTTT. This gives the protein CASSGTGDPFLNSPLHF.

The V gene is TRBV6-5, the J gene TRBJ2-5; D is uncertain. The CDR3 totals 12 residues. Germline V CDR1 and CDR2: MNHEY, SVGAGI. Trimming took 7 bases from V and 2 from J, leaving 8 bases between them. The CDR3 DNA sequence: TGTGCCAGCAATGGGTCGCAAGAGACCCAGTACTTC. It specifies CASNGSQETQYF.

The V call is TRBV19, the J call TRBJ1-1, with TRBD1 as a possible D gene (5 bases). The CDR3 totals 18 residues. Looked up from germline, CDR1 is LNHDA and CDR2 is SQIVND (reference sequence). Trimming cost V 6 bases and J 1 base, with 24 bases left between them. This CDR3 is CASRSGGGYDAGNTEAFF. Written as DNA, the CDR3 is TGTGCCAGTAGATCGGGGGGAGGGTACGACGCAGGGAACACTGAAGCTTTCTTT.

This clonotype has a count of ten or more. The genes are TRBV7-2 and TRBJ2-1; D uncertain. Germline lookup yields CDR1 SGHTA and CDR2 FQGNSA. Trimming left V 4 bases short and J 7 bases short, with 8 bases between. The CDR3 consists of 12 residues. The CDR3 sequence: CASSWVSNEQFF. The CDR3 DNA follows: TGTGCCAGCAGCTGGGTCTCGAATGAGCAGTTCTTC.

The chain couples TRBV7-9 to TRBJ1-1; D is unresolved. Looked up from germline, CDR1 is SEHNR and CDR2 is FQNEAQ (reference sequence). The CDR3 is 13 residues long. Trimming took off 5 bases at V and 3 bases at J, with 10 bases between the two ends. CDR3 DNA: TGTGCCAGCAGCGCTGAGAGCGACACTGAAGCTTTCTTT. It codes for CASSAESDTEAFF.

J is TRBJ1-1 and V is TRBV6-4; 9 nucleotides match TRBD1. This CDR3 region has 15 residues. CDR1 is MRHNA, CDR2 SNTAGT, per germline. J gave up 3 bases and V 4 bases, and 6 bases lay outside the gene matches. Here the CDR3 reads CASSAKTGGYTEAFF. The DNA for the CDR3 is TGTGCCAGCAGTGCCAAGACAGGGGGGTACACTGAAGCTTTCTTT.

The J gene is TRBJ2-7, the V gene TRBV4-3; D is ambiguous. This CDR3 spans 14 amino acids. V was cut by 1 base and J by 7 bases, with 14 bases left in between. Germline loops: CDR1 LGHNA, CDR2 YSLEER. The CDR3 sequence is CASSQVVSSGEQYV. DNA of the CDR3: TGCGCCAGCAGCCAAGTTGTATCGAGTGGAGAGCAGTACGTC.